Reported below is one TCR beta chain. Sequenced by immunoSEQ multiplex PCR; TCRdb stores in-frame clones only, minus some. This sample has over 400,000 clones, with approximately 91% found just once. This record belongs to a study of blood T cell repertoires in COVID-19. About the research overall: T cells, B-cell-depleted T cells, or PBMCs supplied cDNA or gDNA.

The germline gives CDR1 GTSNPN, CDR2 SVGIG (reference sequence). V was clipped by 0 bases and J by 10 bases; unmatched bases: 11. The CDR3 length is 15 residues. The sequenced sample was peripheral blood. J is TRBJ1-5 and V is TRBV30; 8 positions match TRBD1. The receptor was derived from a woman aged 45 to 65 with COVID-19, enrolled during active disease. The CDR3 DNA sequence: TGTGCCTGGAGTGTTGGGCAGGGGGCGAGGTTACCCCAGCATTTT. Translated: CAWSVGQGARLPQHF. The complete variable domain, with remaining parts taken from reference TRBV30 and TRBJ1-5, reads SQTIHQWPATLVQPVGSPLSLECTVEGTSNPNLYWYRQAAGRGLQLLFYSVGIGQISSEVPQNLSASRPQDRQFILSSKKLLLSDSGFYLCAWSVGQGARLPQHFGDGTRLSIL.